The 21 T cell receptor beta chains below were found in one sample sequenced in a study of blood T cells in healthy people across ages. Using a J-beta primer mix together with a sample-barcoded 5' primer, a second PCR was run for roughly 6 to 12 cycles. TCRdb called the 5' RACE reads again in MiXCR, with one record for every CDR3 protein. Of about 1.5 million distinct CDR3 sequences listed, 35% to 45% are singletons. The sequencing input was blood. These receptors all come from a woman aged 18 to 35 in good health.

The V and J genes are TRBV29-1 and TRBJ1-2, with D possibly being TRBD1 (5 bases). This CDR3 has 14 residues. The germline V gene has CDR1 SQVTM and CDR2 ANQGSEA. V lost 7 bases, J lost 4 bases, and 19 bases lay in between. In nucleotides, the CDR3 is TGCAGCGCCCCCCGGTCAGGGTCCGCCTATGGCTACACCTTC. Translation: CSAPRSGSAYGYTF.

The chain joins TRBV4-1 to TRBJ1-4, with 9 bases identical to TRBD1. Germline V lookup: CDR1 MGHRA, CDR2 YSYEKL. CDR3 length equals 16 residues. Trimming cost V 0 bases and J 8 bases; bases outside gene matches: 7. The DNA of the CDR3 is TGCGCCAGCAGCCAAGACCCCGGGACAGGGAAGGAAAAACTGTTTTTT. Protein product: CASSQDPGTGKEKLFF.

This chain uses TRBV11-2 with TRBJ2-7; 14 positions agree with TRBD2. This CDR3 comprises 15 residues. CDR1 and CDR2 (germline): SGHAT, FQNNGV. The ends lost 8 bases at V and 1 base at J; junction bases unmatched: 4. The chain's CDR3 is CASGGLAGGSYEQYF. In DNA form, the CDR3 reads TGTGCCAGCGGCGGACTAGCGGGAGGTTCCTACGAGCAGTACTTC.

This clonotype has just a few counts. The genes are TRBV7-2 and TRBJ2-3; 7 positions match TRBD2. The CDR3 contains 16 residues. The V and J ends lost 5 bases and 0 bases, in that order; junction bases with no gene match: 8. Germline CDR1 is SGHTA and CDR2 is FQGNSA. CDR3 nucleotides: TGTGCCAGCAGCCCCCGACTAGCCTCTAGCACAGATACGCAGTATTTT. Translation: CASSPRLASSTDTQYF.

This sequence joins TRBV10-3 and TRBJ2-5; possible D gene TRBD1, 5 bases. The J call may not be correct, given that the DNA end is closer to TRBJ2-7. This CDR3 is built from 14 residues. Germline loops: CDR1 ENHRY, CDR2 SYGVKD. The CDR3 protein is CAISEGLVGAEQYF. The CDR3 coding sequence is TGTGCCATCAGTGAGGGTCTAGTTGGGGCCGAGCAGTACTTC.

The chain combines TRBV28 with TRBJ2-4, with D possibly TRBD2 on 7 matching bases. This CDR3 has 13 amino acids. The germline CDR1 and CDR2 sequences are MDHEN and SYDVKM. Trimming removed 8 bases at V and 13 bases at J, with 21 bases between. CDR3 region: CASAGRGAWEQYF. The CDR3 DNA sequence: TGTGCCAGCGCGGGACGGGGGGCTTGGGAGCAGTACTTC. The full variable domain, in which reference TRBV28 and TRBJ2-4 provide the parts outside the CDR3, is DVKVTQSSRYLVKRTGEKVFLECVQDMDHENMFWYRQDPGLGLRLIYFSYDVKMKEKGDIPEGYSVSREKKERFSLILESASTNQTSMYLCASAGRGAWEQYFGAGTRLSVL.

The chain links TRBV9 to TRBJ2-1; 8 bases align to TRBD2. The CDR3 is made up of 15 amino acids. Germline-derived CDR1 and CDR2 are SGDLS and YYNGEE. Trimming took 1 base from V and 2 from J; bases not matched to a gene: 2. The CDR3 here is CASSVRLAPYNEQFF. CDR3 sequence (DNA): TGTGCCAGCAGCGTAAGACTAGCGCCCTACAATGAGCAGTTCTTC.

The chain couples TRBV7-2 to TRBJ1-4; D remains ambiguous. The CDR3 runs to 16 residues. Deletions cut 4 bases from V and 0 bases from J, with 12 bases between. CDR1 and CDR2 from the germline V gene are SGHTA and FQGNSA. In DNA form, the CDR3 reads TGTGCCAGCAGCTCACGGGCCGGTGCAACTAATGAAAAACTGTTTTTT. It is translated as CASSSRAGATNEKLFF.

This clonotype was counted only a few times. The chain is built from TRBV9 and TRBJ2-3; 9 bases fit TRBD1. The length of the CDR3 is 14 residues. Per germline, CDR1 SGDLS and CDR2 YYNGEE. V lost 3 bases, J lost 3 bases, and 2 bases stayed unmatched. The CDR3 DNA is TGTGCCAGCAGCGCCGGGACAGGGACAGATACGCAGTATTTT. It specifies CASSAGTGTDTQYF.

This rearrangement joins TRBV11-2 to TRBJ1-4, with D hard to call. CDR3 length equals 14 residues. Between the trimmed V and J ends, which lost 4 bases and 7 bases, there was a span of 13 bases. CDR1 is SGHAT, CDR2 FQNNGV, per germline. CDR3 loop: CASSSIKGGEKLFF. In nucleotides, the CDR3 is TGTGCCAGCAGCTCCATCAAGGGAGGTGAAAAACTGTTTTTT.

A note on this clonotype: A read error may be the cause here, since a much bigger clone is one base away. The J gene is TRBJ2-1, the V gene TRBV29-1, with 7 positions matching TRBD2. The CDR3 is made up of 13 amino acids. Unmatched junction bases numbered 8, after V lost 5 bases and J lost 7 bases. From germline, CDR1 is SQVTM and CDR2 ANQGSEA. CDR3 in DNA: TGCAGCGTTACCAAAGCGGGACTTAATGAGCAGTTCTTC. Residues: CSVTKAGLNEQFF.

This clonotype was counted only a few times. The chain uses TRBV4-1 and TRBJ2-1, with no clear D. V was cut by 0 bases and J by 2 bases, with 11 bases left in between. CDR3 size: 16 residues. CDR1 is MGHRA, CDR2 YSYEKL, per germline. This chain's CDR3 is CASSQDQTATYNEQFF. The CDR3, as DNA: TGCGCCAGCAGCCAAGATCAAACAGCCACCTACAATGAGCAGTTCTTC.

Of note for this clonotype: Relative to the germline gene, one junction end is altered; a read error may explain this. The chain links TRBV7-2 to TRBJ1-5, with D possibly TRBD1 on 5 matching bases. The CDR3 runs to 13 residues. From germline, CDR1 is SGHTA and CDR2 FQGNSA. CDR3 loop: CASSLQGDQPQQF. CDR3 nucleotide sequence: TGTGCCAGCAGCCTCCAGGGAGATCAGCCCCAGCAATTT.

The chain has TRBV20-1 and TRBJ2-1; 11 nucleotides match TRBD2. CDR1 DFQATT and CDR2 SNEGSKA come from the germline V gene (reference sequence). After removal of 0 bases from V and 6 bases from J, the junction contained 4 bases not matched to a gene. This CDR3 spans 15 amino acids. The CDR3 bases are TGCAGTGCTAGAGATAGCGGGGGGGCCAGCAATGAGCAGTTCTTC. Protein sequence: CSARDSGGASNEQFF.

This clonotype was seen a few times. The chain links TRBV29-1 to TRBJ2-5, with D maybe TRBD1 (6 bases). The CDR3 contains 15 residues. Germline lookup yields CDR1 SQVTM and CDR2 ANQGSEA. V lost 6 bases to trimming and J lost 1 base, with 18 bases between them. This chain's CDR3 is CSVQGVQGRQETQYF. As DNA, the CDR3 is TGCAGCGTACAAGGGGTACAGGGCCGCCAAGAGACCCAGTACTTC. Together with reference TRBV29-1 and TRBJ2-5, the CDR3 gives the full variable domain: SAVISQKPSRDICQRGTSLTIQCQVDSQVTMMFWYRQQPGQSLTLIATANQGSEATYESGFVIDKFPISRPNLTFSTLTVSNMSPEDSSIYLCSVQGVQGRQETQYFGPGTRLLVL.

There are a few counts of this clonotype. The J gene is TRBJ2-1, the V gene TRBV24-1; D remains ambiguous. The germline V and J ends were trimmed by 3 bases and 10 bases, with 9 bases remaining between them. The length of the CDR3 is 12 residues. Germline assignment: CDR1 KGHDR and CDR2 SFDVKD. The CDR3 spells CATSDEIWEQFF. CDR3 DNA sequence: TGTGCCACCAGTGATGAAATCTGGGAGCAGTTCTTC.

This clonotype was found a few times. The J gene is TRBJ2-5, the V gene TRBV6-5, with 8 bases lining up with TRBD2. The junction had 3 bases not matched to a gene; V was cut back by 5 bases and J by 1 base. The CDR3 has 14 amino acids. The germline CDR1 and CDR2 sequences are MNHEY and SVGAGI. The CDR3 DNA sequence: TGTGCCAGCAGTGACGCGGGAGGCCAAGAGACCCAGTACTTC. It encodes CASSDAGGQETQYF.

The CDR3: CASTTGTDGYTF. The CDR3 DNA reads as TGTGCCAGCACGACCGGGACAGATGGCTACACCTTC. This chain joins TRBV6-5 and TRBJ1-2; 7 positions agree with TRBD1. Germline CDR1 is MNHEY and CDR2 is SVGAGI. The V and J ends lost 7 bases and 6 bases, in that order; junction bases with no gene match: 5. The CDR3 is made up of 12 amino acids.

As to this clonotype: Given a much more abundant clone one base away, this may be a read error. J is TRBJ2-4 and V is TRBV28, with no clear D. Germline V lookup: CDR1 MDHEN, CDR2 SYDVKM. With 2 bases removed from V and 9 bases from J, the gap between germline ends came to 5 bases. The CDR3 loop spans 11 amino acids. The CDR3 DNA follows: TGTGCCAGCAGTTTAAAGGGCATTCAGTACTTC. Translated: CASSLKGIQYF.

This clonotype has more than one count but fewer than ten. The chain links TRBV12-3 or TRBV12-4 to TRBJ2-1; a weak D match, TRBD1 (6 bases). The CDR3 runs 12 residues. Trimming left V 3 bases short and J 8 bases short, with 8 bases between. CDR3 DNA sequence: TGTGCCAGCAGTTTTGCAGGGGATGAGCAGTTCTTC. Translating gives CASSFAGDEQFF.

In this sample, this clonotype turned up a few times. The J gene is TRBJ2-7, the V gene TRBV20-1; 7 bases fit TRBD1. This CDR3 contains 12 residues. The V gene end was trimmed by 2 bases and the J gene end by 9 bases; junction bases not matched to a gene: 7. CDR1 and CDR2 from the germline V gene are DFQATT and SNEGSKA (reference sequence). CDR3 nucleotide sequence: TGCAGTGCTAGATACACAGGGGTAGGGCAGTACTTC. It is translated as CSARYTGVGQYF.